This entry is about one T cell receptor (beta chain). Antigen unknown. Germline-derived CDR1 and CDR2 are SGHRS and YFSETQ. With 5 bases clipped from V and 4 bases from J, the junction kept 4 bases outside the gene matches. The CDR3 consists of 14 residues. These data come from a study of T cells in localized non-small cell lung cancer. Some clones are missing from TCRdb's copy, which holds only in-frame ones; the method was immunoSEQ multiplex PCR. The table has fewer than 3,500 clones, around 30% seen once. General study points: Prolonged overall survival went with higher T cell density in the blood. Uninvolved adjacent lung had higher T cell clonality than tumor and all other tissues. Without multi-region sequencing, intratumor heterogeneity could not be excluded.

The specimen was lung tumor tissue, collected before any cancer treatment. This rearrangement joins TRBV5-1 to TRBJ1-2; 11 bases match TRBD1. The sequence was obtained from a female donor older than 55 with stage II squamous cell lung carcinoma. The CDR3 spells CASRAGTGGYGYTF. The CDR3 DNA reads as TGCGCCAGCAGGGCCGGGACAGGGGGCTATGGCTACACCTTC.